Shown below are 29 T cell receptor beta chains from a single sample sequenced in a study of blood T cell repertoires in COVID-19. TCRdb's copy holds only in-frame clones and misses some; the assay was immunoSEQ multiplex PCR. The sample has about 53,000 clones; approximately 82% are singletons. Sequenced sample: peripheral blood. The receptors were sampled from a human donor in a cohort sampled during active COVID-19.

The chain has TRBV24-1 and TRBJ2-3; D unresolved. This CDR3 comprises 15 residues. Looked up from germline, CDR1 is KGHDR and CDR2 is SFDVKD. With 0 bases removed from V and 0 bases from J, the gap between germline ends came to 6 bases. The DNA of the CDR3 is TGTGCCACCAGTGATTTGGGCAGTAGCACAGATACGCAGTATTTT. Protein: CATSDLGSSTDTQYF.

In its sample, this clone was seen once. The V gene is TRBV6-2 or TRBV6-3, the J gene TRBJ1-2; 11 nucleotides match TRBD1. The germline V gene has CDR1 MNHEY and CDR2 SVGEGT. The CDR3 is 17 amino acids. Trimming at V came to 4 bases and at J to 7 bases, leaving 14 bases not matched to a gene. Here the CDR3 reads CASSFLPPGQGASGYTF. The CDR3 bases are TGTGCCAGCAGTTTCCTCCCCCCAGGACAGGGGGCAAGTGGCTACACCTTC.

This clone appeared a single time. The genes are TRBV12-3 or TRBV12-4 and TRBJ2-2; a possible D gene is TRBD1 (5 bases). The CDR3 totals 13 residues. V lost 6 bases, J lost 2 bases, and 7 bases lay in between. The CDR3 loop reads CASSDSNTGELFF. The CDR3 coding sequence is TGTGCCAGCAGCGACAGCAACACCGGGGAGCTGTTTTTT.

The chain uses TRBV3-1 (or the pseudogene TRBV3-2) and TRBJ1-6; D remains ambiguous. The CDR3 contains 12 residues. V was clipped by 1 base and J by 15 bases, with 10 bases between them. Germline-derived CDR1 and CDR2 are LGHDT and YNNKEL (reference sequence). In nucleotides, the CDR3 is TGTGCCAGCAGCCAAGGAGAAATGCTCCTCCACTTT. Residues: CASSQGEMLLHF.

The chain links TRBV21-1 to TRBJ1-5; the D call of TRBD1 is as the table states it, not checked on the DNA. TRBV21-1 is termed a pseudogene. The CDR3 is 14 amino acids. This chain's CDR3 is CASSGQGSGQPQHF. For the CDR3, the DNA is TGTGCCAGCAGCGGACAGGGTTCAGGGCAGCCCCAGCATTTT.

The chain combines TRBV7-6 with TRBJ2-3; 8 bases are a match to TRBD2. This CDR3 region has 13 residues. J lost 7 bases, V lost 5 bases, and 5 bases had no gene match. Germline lookup yields CDR1 SGHVS and CDR2 FNYEAQ. CDR3 nucleotide sequence: TGTGCCAGCAGCGACACTAGCGGTTATACGCAGTATTTT. This encodes CASSDTSGYTQYF.

The chain couples TRBV7-2 to TRBJ2-7; tentatively, D is TRBD1 (6 bases). V gave up 2 bases and J gave up 3 bases, with 11 bases separating them. CDR3 length: 14 amino acids. In germline, CDR1 is SGHTA, CDR2 FQGNSA. CDR3 sequence: CASSLQGPGYEQYF. DNA of the CDR3: TGTGCCAGCAGCTTACAGGGGCCAGGCTACGAGCAGTACTTC.

This clone was recorded only once. The V gene is TRBV23-1, the J gene TRBJ2-7, with D possibly matching TRBD1 (5 bases). TRBV23-1 is an open reading frame whose function is uncertain. The CDR3 totals 11 residues. V lost 7 bases, J lost 6 bases, and 10 bases lay in between. For the CDR3, the DNA is TGCGCCAGCATGGGGCAGCGCGAGCAGTACTTC. Translating gives CASMGQREQYF.

J is TRBJ2-5 and V is TRBV7-8; 8 nucleotides line up with TRBD1. CDR1 SGHVS and CDR2 FQNEAQ come from the germline V gene. Germline trimming cut 1 base from V and 5 bases from J; bases unmatched to any gene: 6. This CDR3 spans 15 amino acids. As DNA, the CDR3 is TGTGCCAGCAGCTTAGGGACAGGGTGGAGGGAGACCCAGTACTTC. Residues: CASSLGTGWRETQYF.

This clone appeared once. This chain links TRBV6-2 or TRBV6-3 with TRBJ2-3; TRBD2 is a possible D gene (7 bases). Germline V gives CDR1 MNHEY, CDR2 SVGEGT. The ends were cut back, 4 bases at V and 1 base at J, with 21 bases in the middle. The CDR3 has 18 residues. The CDR3 DNA follows: TGTGCCAGCAGTTCCGAGCCTCGGGGGGCCTGGGGCACAGATACGCAGTATTTT. The encoded protein is CASSSEPRGAWGTDTQYF.

The table lists this clone with a few counts. The chain has TRBV12-3 or TRBV12-4 and TRBJ2-1; tentatively, D is TRBD1 (6 bases). The CDR3 consists of 13 residues. Trimming left V 5 bases short and J 5 bases short, with 10 bases between. Here the CDR3 reads CASSLQGNNEQFF. The CDR3 DNA reads as TGTGCCAGCAGTCTCCAGGGGAACAATGAGCAGTTCTTC.

Remarks on this clone: The limits of the CDR3 on the DNA are not certain, so only TCRdb's listed CDR3 is given. The V gene is TRBV7-2, the J gene TRBJ2-2; the table's D call, TRBD2, has no DNA check behind it. Germline V gene lookup returns CDR1 SGHTA and CDR2 FQGNSA. Including both end residues, the CDR3 is 14 amino acids long. CDR3 region: CASSEWDLPGSCFF.

This clone was counted once. The genes are TRBV2 and TRBJ1-4; D is uncertain. Germline V gene lookup returns CDR1 SNHLY and CDR2 FYNNEI. The CDR3 runs to 15 residues. The V and J ends lost 4 bases and 0 bases respectively, with 9 bases between them. The CDR3 sequence: CASSGAGSTNEKLFF. For the CDR3, the DNA is TGTGCCAGCAGTGGGGCGGGGTCAACTAATGAAAAACTGTTTTTT.

The CDR3 loop is CASSLGGGRSYNEQFF. The CDR3 DNA reads as TGTGCCAGCAGCTTAGGGGGGGGTCGCTCCTACAATGAGCAGTTCTTC. The gene calls are TRBV7-2 and TRBJ2-1, with TRBD2 matching 7 bases. The trim removed 1 base at V and 0 bases at J, leaving 3 bases unmatched. This CDR3 region has 16 residues. From germline, CDR1 is SGHTA and CDR2 FQGNSA.

The chain uses TRBV27 and TRBJ2-2; 8 nucleotides line up with TRBD1. Looked up from germline, CDR1 is MNHEY and CDR2 is SMNVEV (reference sequence). J was trimmed by 5 bases and V by 8 bases; bases with no gene match: 13. The CDR3 runs to 16 residues. CDR3 protein: CASRTAGTGGTGELFF. The CDR3 bases are TGTGCCAGCCGCACCGCCGGGACAGGCGGAACCGGGGAGCTGTTTTTT.

The rearrangement uses TRBV4-1 and TRBJ1-2; possible D gene TRBD1, 6 bases. Germline-derived CDR1 and CDR2 are MGHRA and YSYEKL. Trimming stripped 0 bases from V and 3 bases from J, with 17 bases between. The CDR3 length is 17 residues. The chain's CDR3 is CASSQERGGGADYGYTF. CDR3 bases: TGCGCCAGCAGCCAAGAGAGGGGCGGGGGCGCTGACTATGGCTACACCTTC.

This chain joins TRBV10-3 and TRBJ2-7, with TRBD2 matching 8 bases. The CDR3 is made up of 16 amino acids. The germline gives CDR1 ENHRY, CDR2 SYGVKD. J lost 2 bases, V lost 2 bases, and 8 bases had no gene match. In nucleotides, the CDR3 is TGTGCCATCAGTGAGCCGGGGGGGGCTGCCGCCTACGAGCAGTACTTC. This translates into CAISEPGGAAAYEQYF.

The V call is TRBV7-2, the J call TRBJ2-3; D possibly corresponds to TRBD1 (6 bases). Germline V gene data show CDR1 as SGHTA and CDR2 as FQGNSA. Deletions cut 3 bases from V and 0 bases from J, with 16 bases between. The CDR3 sequence is 17 residues long. The DNA of the CDR3 is TGTGCCAGCAGCTTCGGAACACCCGGACAGAGCACAGATACGCAGTATTTT. Translation gives CASSFGTPGQSTDTQYF.

The genes are TRBV6-5 and TRBJ2-5; TRBD1 matches 9 bases. The junction had 9 bases not matched to a gene; V was cut back by 8 bases and J by 5 bases. Germline loops: CDR1 MNHEY, CDR2 SVGAGI. The CDR3 runs 14 residues. The DNA for the CDR3 is TGTGCCAGCGAAAGACAGGGGGGAAGGGAGACCCAGTACTTC. This codes for CASERQGGRETQYF.

This sequence joins TRBV28 and TRBJ2-2; 11 nucleotides agree with TRBD2. Germline V gene sequence: CDR1 MDHEN, CDR2 SYDVKM. Trimming at V came to 3 bases and at J to 6 bases, leaving 6 bases not matched to a gene. The CDR3 runs 16 residues. CDR3 region: CASSFGLAGGSGELFF. CDR3 nucleotide sequence: TGTGCCAGCAGTTTTGGCCTAGCGGGAGGTTCCGGGGAGCTGTTTTTT.

The chain employs TRBV18 and TRBJ2-1; no reliable D call. The germline V gene encodes CDR1 KGHSH and CDR2 LQKENI. The CDR3 covers 12 residues. The germline V and J ends were trimmed by 3 bases and 8 bases, with 8 bases remaining between them. CDR3 loop: CASSPTADEQFF. The CDR3 DNA reads as TGTGCCAGCTCACCTACAGCCGATGAGCAGTTCTTC.

This chain joins TRBV9 and TRBJ2-2; a possible D gene is TRBD2 (5 bases). V lost 4 bases and J 4 bases, leaving 14 bases between the germline ends. The germline gives CDR1 SGDLS, CDR2 YYNGEE. The CDR3 runs 15 residues. The CDR3 spells CASSPGLTGTGELFF. Written as DNA, the CDR3 is TGTGCCAGCAGCCCTGGACTTACGGGCACCGGGGAGCTGTTTTTT.

The chain uses TRBV30 and TRBJ2-5; weak D call: TRBD2 (6 bases). There are 12 residues in the CDR3. Trimming pared 8 bases from V and 9 bases from J, leaving 19 bases between. Per germline, CDR1 GTSNPN and CDR2 SVGIG (reference sequence). Here the CDR3 reads CARGMGTGAQYF. The CDR3 DNA reads TGTGCCCGGGGCATGGGGACGGGAGCCCAGTACTTC. Variable domain in full (rest from reference TRBV30 and TRBJ2-5): SQTIHQWPATLVQPVGSPLSLECTVEGTSNPNLYWYRQAAGRGLQLLFYSVGIGQISSEVPQNLSASRPQDRQFILSSKKLLLSDSGFYLCARGMGTGAQYFGPGTRLLVL.

The CDR3 is CAWSRGSGSLGGNYGYTF. The CDR3 DNA follows: TGTGCCTGGAGCCGAGGGTCGGGCAGTTTGGGGGGAAACTATGGCTACACCTTC. J is TRBJ1-2 and V is TRBV30; a weak D match, TRBD1 (5 bases). Germline V gene sequence: CDR1 GTSNPN, CDR2 SVGIG (reference sequence). The V end lost 3 bases, the J end lost 2 bases, and 25 bases lay between the germline ends. The CDR3 is made up of 18 amino acids.

The CDR3 sequence: CASSLWAGGEIGTEAFF. Here the CDR3 DNA reads TGCGCCAGCAGCTTGTGGGCAGGGGGAGAGATCGGGACTGAAGCTTTCTTT. This chain uses TRBV5-1 with TRBJ1-1; 7 bases map to TRBD1. From germline, CDR1 is SGHRS and CDR2 YFSETQ. The V gene end was trimmed by 1 base and the J gene end by 5 bases; junction bases not matched to a gene: 14. The CDR3 sequence is 17 residues long.

This clone was detected only once. The J gene is TRBJ1-5, the V gene TRBV27; 9 bases match TRBD1. Trimming took 4 bases from V and 3 from J; bases not matched to a gene: 10. Looked up from germline, CDR1 is MNHEY and CDR2 is SMNVEV (reference sequence). This CDR3 contains 17 residues. Written as DNA, the CDR3 is TGTGCCAGCAGTTCGGTCCCTGACAGGGGGTACAATCAGCCCCAGCATTTT. This encodes CASSSVPDRGYNQPQHF.

The chain is built from TRBV18 and TRBJ1-1; 10 nucleotides line up with TRBD1. The V gene's germline CDR1 is KGHSH and CDR2 LQKENI. J lost 1 base, V lost 3 bases, and 2 bases had no gene match. CDR3 length: 15 amino acids. The CDR3 loop reads CASSPGQGSNTEAFF. Written as DNA, the CDR3 is TGTGCCAGCTCACCGGGACAGGGGTCGAACACTGAAGCTTTCTTT.

J is TRBJ1-5 and V is TRBV28; D is perhaps TRBD1 (6 bases). The CDR3 runs to 14 residues. Germline CDR1 is MDHEN and CDR2 is SYDVKM. Trimming stripped 3 bases from V and 7 bases from J, with 13 bases between. CDR3 in amino acids: CASSFRGGVQPQHF. The CDR3 DNA reads as TGTGCCAGCAGTTTCAGGGGCGGAGTCCAGCCCCAGCATTTT.

CDR3 residues: CASSLRVGTDTQYF. The CDR3 DNA reads as TGCGCCAGCAGCCTTCGGGTCGGGACAGATACGCAGTATTTT. V and J are TRBV5-1 and TRBJ2-3; D remains unclear. The CDR3 is 14 amino acids. From germline, CDR1 is SGHRS and CDR2 YFSETQ. Trimming stripped 4 bases from V and 3 bases from J, with 12 bases between.